Presented here are 23 T cell receptor beta chains from one specimen sequenced in a study of OX40 agonist ivuxolimab in advanced cancers. Produced via immunoSEQ multiplex PCR; TCRdb's table is partial and in-frame only. This sample has under 85,000 clones, with 91% found just once. Material: CD4+ or CD8+ T cells sorted from blood, obtained in a trial of the OX40 agonist ivuxolimab. These receptors originate from an adult with an advanced solid tumor such as melanoma, head and neck, liver or kidney cancer.

The chain has TRBV2 and TRBJ2-2; TRBD2 agrees at 10 bases. The germline gives CDR1 SNHLY, CDR2 FYNNEI. V dropped 5 bases and J dropped 9; count of bases not matched to a gene: 12. The CDR3 runs 16 residues. CDR3 loop: CASSQLAGYFARELFF. The CDR3 nucleotides read TGTGCCAGCAGTCAACTAGCGGGATACTTCGCCCGGGAGCTGTTTTTT.

This clone was seen once. The rearrangement links TRBV18 to TRBJ2-7; D call uncertain. Germline-derived CDR1 and CDR2 are KGHSH and LQKENI. Deletions cut 3 bases from V and 6 bases from J, with 21 bases between. The CDR3 consists of 16 residues. CDR3 amino acids: CASSPSPALVYREQYF. Written as DNA, the CDR3 is TGTGCCAGCTCACCTTCCCCGGCCCTAGTTTACCGCGAGCAGTACTTC.

This chain connects TRBV19 to TRBJ2-1; 14 bases are a match to TRBD2. The ends lost 6 bases at V and 9 bases at J; junction bases unmatched: 4. Germline CDR1 and CDR2: LNHDA and SQIVND (reference sequence). This CDR3 comprises 14 residues. CDR3 amino acids: CASSRLAGGFEQFF. Here the CDR3 DNA reads TGTGCCAGTAGCAGACTAGCGGGAGGGTTTGAGCAGTTCTTC.

V is TRBV10-3 and J is TRBJ1-1, with 7 bases fitting TRBD1. The germline CDR1 and CDR2 sequences are ENHRY and SYGVKD. V shed 6 bases and J 4 bases; nucleotides not matched to a gene: 5. The CDR3 covers 13 residues. The DNA for the CDR3 is TGTGCCATCAGCCCCGGGACAGCCACTGAAGCTTTCTTT. Amino acid sequence: CAISPGTATEAFF.

V and J are TRBV2 and TRBJ1-2; 8 nucleotides line up with TRBD1. The length of the CDR3 is 12 residues. CDR1 is SNHLY and CDR2 is FYNNEI in the germline V gene. V was clipped by 7 bases and J by 7 bases; unmatched bases: 5. CDR3: CASTPDRAGYTF. The CDR3 nucleotides are TGTGCCAGCACCCCGGACAGGGCTGGCTACACCTTC.

The chain is built from TRBV7-9 and TRBJ2-3; 8 bases align to TRBD2. The ends lost 5 bases at V and 4 bases at J; junction bases unmatched: 11. CDR1 is SEHNR and CDR2 is FQNEAQ in the germline V gene (reference sequence). The CDR3 contains 16 residues. The CDR3 region is CASSPGLVEFSDTQYF. The DNA of the CDR3 is TGTGCCAGCAGCCCGGGACTAGTTGAGTTCTCAGATACGCAGTATTTT.

V usage is TRBV14 and J usage is TRBJ2-2; D not resolved. The V gene lost 0 bases and the J gene lost 6 bases, with 8 bases spanning the gap. Germline loops: CDR1 SGHDN, CDR2 FVKESK. The CDR3 runs to 14 residues. The DNA of the CDR3 is TGTGCCAGCAGCCAAGAGGCCCAGTCCGGGGAGCTGTTTTTT. Its protein product is CASSQEAQSGELFF. Complete variable domain (other parts from reference TRBV14 and TRBJ2-2): EAGVTQFPSHSVIEKGQTVTLRCDPISGHDNLYWYRRVMGKEIKFLLHFVKESKQDESGMPNNRFLAERTGGTYSTLKVQPAELEDSGVYFCASSQEAQSGELFFGEGSRLTVL.

The chain links TRBV18 to TRBJ2-2; 11 bases line up with TRBD2. CDR1 is KGHSH and CDR2 is LQKENI in the germline V gene. The ends lost 3 bases at V and 10 bases at J; junction bases unmatched: 10. CDR3 length: 16 residues. CDR3 protein: CASSPQTSGTVKELFF. The CDR3 DNA is TGTGCCAGCTCACCGCAGACTAGCGGGACGGTAAAGGAGCTGTTTTTT.

The J gene is TRBJ1-2, the V gene TRBV14, with a weak D call TRBD1 (6 bases). Per germline, CDR1 SGHDN and CDR2 FVKESK. The CDR3 totals 13 residues. V gave up 1 base and J gave up 7 bases, with 10 bases separating them. The CDR3 bases are TGTGCCAGCAGCCAAGGGGACATAGGTGGCTACACCTTC. This codes for CASSQGDIGGYTF.

The table lists this clone with a few counts. This rearrangement joins TRBV6-6 to TRBJ2-4; 9 bases fit TRBD2. CDR3 length: 15 residues. V trimming: 0 bases; J trimming: 3 bases; junction bases outside the gene matches: 0. CDR1 is MNHNY and CDR2 is SVGAGI in the germline V gene (reference sequence). As DNA, the CDR3 is TGTGCCAGCAGTTACTCGACTAGCGGCAAAAACATTCAGTACTTC. Its protein product is CASSYSTSGKNIQYF.

The V call is TRBV10-1, the J call TRBJ2-1; TRBD2 aligns across 11 bases. This CDR3 is 14 amino acids long. Losses at the gene ends were 3 bases for V and 9 bases for J; bases not matched to a gene: 4. Germline loops: CDR1 WNHNN, CDR2 SYGVQD (reference sequence). The CDR3 DNA reads as TGCGCCAGCAGTGAACTAGCGGGGGCGGGTGAGCAGTTCTTC. Amino acids: CASSELAGAGEQFF.

The table lists this clone with a count of one. The V call is TRBV10-3, the J call TRBJ2-1; D might be TRBD2 (5 bases). The CDR3 runs to 15 residues. Trimming took 5 bases from V and 4 from J, leaving 15 bases between them. The V gene's germline CDR1 is ENHRY and CDR2 SYGVKD. DNA of the CDR3: TGTGCCATCAGTCCTAATAGCGCCACATACAATGAGCAGTTCTTC. This sequence encodes CAISPNSATYNEQFF.

This clone has more than one count but fewer than ten. The chain employs TRBV12-2 and TRBJ2-7; the table's D gene call, TRBD2, was not cross checked with the DNA. TRBV12-2 is a listed pseudogene. This CDR3 spans 16 amino acids. CDR3 amino acids: CASRSPGGLYTYEQYF. The CDR3 nucleotides read TGTGCAAGTCGCTCACCCGGCGGGCTATATACCTACGAGCAGTACTTC.

The chain couples TRBV7-9 to TRBJ2-1; 12 nucleotides agree with TRBD2. CDR3 length equals 14 residues. J gave up 7 bases and V 10 bases, and 8 bases lay outside the gene matches. Germline-derived CDR1 and CDR2 are SEHNR and FQNEAQ (reference sequence). The CDR3 is CAIQASGRGNEQFF. Written as DNA, the CDR3 is TGTGCCATCCAGGCTAGCGGGAGGGGAAATGAGCAGTTCTTC. Based on the CDR3 plus reference TRBV7-9 and TRBJ2-1, the full variable domain is DTGVSQNPRHKITKRGQNVTFRCDPISEHNRLYWYRQTLGQGPEFLTYFQNEAQLEKSRLLSDRFSAERPKGSFSTLEIQRTEQGDSAMYLCAIQASGRGNEQFFGPGTRLTVL.

The J gene is TRBJ1-2, the V gene TRBV27; weak D call: TRBD1 (6 bases). This CDR3 contains 13 residues. The V end lost 5 bases, the J end lost 6 bases, and 13 bases lay between the germline ends. From germline, CDR1 is MNHEY and CDR2 SMNVEV (reference sequence). This chain's CDR3 is CASSPRGGHGYTF. CDR3 nucleotide sequence: TGTGCCAGCAGTCCGAGGGGGGGCCATGGCTACACCTTC.

This chain links TRBV10-3 with TRBJ2-5; TRBD1 matches 9 bases. CDR1 and CDR2 (germline): ENHRY, SYGVKD. The CDR3 is 15 residues long. V lost 4 bases to trimming and J lost 4 bases; unmatched junction nucleotides: 7. The CDR3 region has the DNA TGTGCCATCAGTGGGGGGGGACAGGGAGGAGAGACCCAGTACTTC. It translates to CAISGGGQGGETQYF.

The V and J genes are TRBV18 and TRBJ2-7; the D is unclear. Per germline, CDR1 KGHSH and CDR2 LQKENI. With 3 bases removed from V and 3 bases from J, the gap between germline ends came to 12 bases. The CDR3 is 14 residues long. The CDR3 DNA sequence: TGTGCCAGCTCACCGGTACAAGTGGACTACGAGCAGTACTTC. Its protein product is CASSPVQVDYEQYF.

The V call is TRBV18, the J call TRBJ2-2, with TRBD1 identical over 7 bases. This CDR3 comprises 17 residues. Trimming at V came to 2 bases and at J to 3 bases, leaving 9 bases not matched to a gene. CDR1 KGHSH and CDR2 LQKENI come from the germline V gene. CDR3 protein: CASSPTRQGVDTGELFF. The CDR3 DNA reads as TGTGCCAGCTCACCAACCCGACAGGGAGTGGACACCGGGGAGCTGTTTTTT.

The chain recombines TRBV18 with TRBJ2-5; 11 bases align to TRBD1. The CDR3 is made up of 15 amino acids. The germline gives CDR1 KGHSH, CDR2 LQKENI. V lost 6 bases to trimming and J lost 6 bases; unmatched junction nucleotides: 9. CDR3 sequence reads: CASSGLGTGGQTQYF. Written as DNA, the CDR3 is TGTGCCAGCTCCGGGCTCGGGACAGGGGGACAGACCCAGTACTTC.

This clone was found a few times. V gene TRBV2 combines with J gene TRBJ2-1; TRBD1 might be the D (6 bases). The germline V gene has CDR1 SNHLY and CDR2 FYNNEI. V was cut by 6 bases and J by 7 bases, with 10 bases left in between. The CDR3 runs to 12 residues. Here the CDR3 DNA reads TGTGCCAGCAGGGGGGCCGGGAATGAGCAGTTCTTC. Its translation: CASRGAGNEQFF.

This clone was picked up a small number of times. The V and J genes are TRBV10-1 and TRBJ1-1, with D possibly matching TRBD1 (6 bases). CDR1 and CDR2 (germline): WNHNN, SYGVQD (reference sequence). V was trimmed by 3 bases and J by 7 bases, leaving 18 bases between them. The CDR3 has 15 amino acids. The CDR3 coding sequence is TGCGCCAGCAGTGACCGCCGGACAGTCTCCTTTGAAGCTTTCTTT. As protein: CASSDRRTVSFEAFF.

In this sample, this clone turned up a few times. The CDR3, as DNA: TGTGCCAGCAGTTACTCGATTTTCAGGGCAGTCGCTGAAGCTTTCTTT. This sequence encodes CASSYSIFRAVAEAFF. The J gene is TRBJ1-1, the V gene TRBV6-5; tentative D call: TRBD1 (5 bases). Germline CDR1 is MNHEY and CDR2 is SVGAGI. V was trimmed by 0 bases and J by 6 bases, leaving 17 bases between them. The CDR3 covers 16 residues.

The CDR3 spells CASSLWRDPNLSYNEQFF. Here the CDR3 DNA reads TGCGCCAGCAGCTTGTGGCGGGACCCGAACCTCTCCTACAATGAGCAGTTCTTC. The V call is TRBV5-1, the J call TRBJ2-1; D may be TRBD2 (6 bases). Germline values: CDR1 SGHRS, CDR2 YFSETQ. The CDR3 is made up of 18 amino acids. Trimming cost V 1 base and J 0 bases, with 17 bases left between them.